These T cell receptor beta chains were read from a single sample in a study of radiation and T cells in renal cell carcinoma. Libraries were prepared by immunoSEQ multiplex PCR; TCRdb keeps only in-frame clonotypes and omits some of them. The sample has 100,000 to 150,000 clones; around 83% are singletons. This material consisted of blood, taken from a patient whose treatment included radiotherapy and nephrectomy. The receptors come from a woman in her fifties or sixties with renal cell carcinoma. CDR3s include the opening cysteine and the closing phenylalanine or tryptophan. Each record gives: J gene, D gene, clone size, V gene, CDR3 protein, CDR3 DNA. A D gene is named only where the DNA matches it firmly. Part of the rows lack a size; the others show once, few, many or a class for expanded clones.

j_call: TRBJ2-3
d_call: .
clone_size: .
v_call: TRBV13
cdr3_aa: CASSLGPRTDTQYF
cdr3_nt: TGTGCCAGCAGCTTAGGACCTAGAACAGATACGCAGTATTTT

j_call: TRBJ2-7
d_call: .
clone_size: .
v_call: TRBV6-1
cdr3_aa: CASSEKGTGPYEQYF
cdr3_nt: TGTGCCAGCAGTGAAAAGGGAACAGGGCCCTACGAGCAGTACTTC

j_call: TRBJ2-3
d_call: TRBD1
clone_size: .
v_call: TRBV6-5
cdr3_aa: CASSYPGTGGLDTQYF
cdr3_nt: TGTGCCAGCAGTTACCCCGGGACAGGGGGCTTAGATACGCAGTATTTT

j_call: TRBJ2-3
d_call: TRBD2
clone_size: .
v_call: TRBV7-9
cdr3_aa: CASSWLAGSTDTQYF
cdr3_nt: TGTGCCAGCAGCTGGCTAGCGGGAAGTACAGATACGCAGTATTTT

j_call: TRBJ2-2
d_call: .
clone_size: few
v_call: TRBV29-1
cdr3_aa: CSVPMTGANTGELFF
cdr3_nt: TGCAGCGTTCCTATGACAGGCGCGAACACCGGGGAGCTGTTTTTT

j_call: TRBJ1-2
d_call: .
clone_size: .
v_call: TRBV2
cdr3_aa: CASSEGHYGYTF
cdr3_nt: TGTGCCAGCAGTGAGGGTCACTATGGCTACACCTTC

j_call: TRBJ2-7
d_call: TRBD2
clone_size: .
v_call: TRBV5-1
cdr3_aa: CASSTGLAGRYEQYF
cdr3_nt: TGCGCCAGCAGCACAGGACTAGCGGGACGCTACGAGCAGTACTTC

j_call: TRBJ1-2
d_call: .
clone_size: .
v_call: TRBV5-6
cdr3_aa: CASSLVGVEGYTF
cdr3_nt: TGTGCCAGCAGCTTGGTGGGAGTCGAGGGCTACACCTTC

j_call: TRBJ1-1
d_call: TRBD1
clone_size: .
v_call: TRBV19
cdr3_aa: CASRTGVEAFF
cdr3_nt: TGTGCCAGCAGGACAGGGGTTGAAGCTTTCTTT

j_call: TRBJ2-1
d_call: .
clone_size: .
v_call: TRBV19
cdr3_aa: CASSTTGRSYNEQFF
cdr3_nt: TGTGCCAGTAGTACCACAGGGAGATCCTACAATGAGCAGTTCTTC

j_call: TRBJ1-2
d_call: .
clone_size: few
v_call: TRBV6-5
cdr3_aa: CASNDPWGGGYTF
cdr3_nt: TGTGCCAGCAACGATCCCTGGGGCGGTGGCTACACCTTC

j_call: TRBJ1-1
d_call: .
clone_size: .
v_call: TRBV13
cdr3_aa: CASSRRDGHTEAFF
cdr3_nt: TGTGCCAGCAGCCGACGGGACGGCCACACTGAAGCTTTCTTT

j_call: TRBJ2-1
d_call: .
clone_size: .
v_call: TRBV5-5
cdr3_aa: CASSPFWGTSNEQFF
cdr3_nt: TGTGCCAGCAGCCCCTTCTGGGGGACCTCCAATGAGCAGTTCTTC

j_call: TRBJ1-5
d_call: .
clone_size: .
v_call: TRBV23-1
cdr3_aa: CASSQSKYNSNQPQHF
cdr3_nt: TGCGCCAGCAGTCAATCGAAGTATAATAGCAATCAGCCCCAGCATTTT

j_call: TRBJ2-7
d_call: .
clone_size: .
v_call: TRBV19
cdr3_aa: CATSWGPPNYEQYF
cdr3_nt: TGTGCCACCAGCTGGGGGCCTCCCAACTACGAGCAGTACTTC

j_call: TRBJ1-2
d_call: TRBD1
clone_size: .
v_call: TRBV2
cdr3_aa: CASTEGQGARYGYTF
cdr3_nt: TGTGCCAGCACTGAAGGACAGGGGGCGAGGTATGGCTACACCTTC

j_call: TRBJ1-2
d_call: .
clone_size: .
v_call: TRBV28
cdr3_aa: CASSSTPGRNYGYTF
cdr3_nt: TGTGCCAGCAGTTCGACCCCAGGGAGGAACTATGGCTACACCTTC

j_call: TRBJ1-1
d_call: .
clone_size: .
v_call: TRBV28
cdr3_aa: CALGAGLGERGAFF
cdr3_nt: TGTGCCTTGGGGGCAGGGTTAGGGGAGAGGGGGGCTTTCTTT

j_call: TRBJ1-2
d_call: TRBD1
clone_size: once
v_call: TRBV4-1
cdr3_aa: CASSPLDRANYGYTF
cdr3_nt: TGCGCCAGCAGCCCTTTAGACAGGGCTAACTATGGCTACACCTTC

j_call: TRBJ2-3
d_call: TRBD2
clone_size: .
v_call: TRBV5-1
cdr3_aa: CASSLGLAGEVQYF
cdr3_nt: TGTGCCAGCAGCTTGGGACTAGCGGGAGAGGTGCAGTATTTT

j_call: TRBJ2-3
d_call: .
clone_size: .
v_call: TRBV14
cdr3_aa: CASSQAPDRGGPSTDTQYF
cdr3_nt: TGTGCCAGCAGCCAAGCCCCCGACAGGGGAGGGCCTAGCACAGATACGCAGTATTTT

j_call: TRBJ2-3
d_call: .
clone_size: .
v_call: TRBV6-1
cdr3_aa: CASSEIKATDTQYF
cdr3_nt: TGTGCCAGCAGTGAAATAAAGGCCACAGATACGCAGTATTTT